Listed here are 32 T cell receptor beta chains from one sample, sequenced in a study of T cells in localized non-small cell lung cancer. Assay: immunoSEQ multiplex PCR; the TCRdb copy retains only in-frame clones and omits some. The sample includes tens of thousands of clones, around four fifths seen only once; the top ten take roughly 14%. The source was peripheral blood, collected before any cancer treatment. Source of these receptors: a female donor older than 55 with stage I lung adenocarcinoma.

This clone occurred a few times. The chain recombines TRBV7-2 with TRBJ2-7; D is unresolved. This CDR3 has 14 residues. Germline CDR1 and CDR2: SGHTA and FQGNSA. Trimming shortened V by 1 base and J by 3 bases, and 10 bases separated the two germline ends. CDR3 residues: CASSLDQNRYEQYF. The CDR3 nucleotides read TGTGCCAGCAGCTTAGACCAGAACCGCTACGAGCAGTACTTC.

The J gene is TRBJ1-2, the V gene TRBV7-2, with 12 positions matching TRBD1. The CDR3 loop spans 16 amino acids. Trimming cost V 2 bases and J 7 bases; bases outside gene matches: 8. Germline V gene sequence: CDR1 SGHTA, CDR2 FQGNSA. CDR3 in amino acids: CASSLRGQGAAGGYTF. CDR3 sequence (DNA): TGTGCCAGCAGCTTAAGGGGACAGGGGGCGGCGGGTGGCTACACCTTC.

The chain combines TRBV7-6 with TRBJ2-7; 14 positions agree with TRBD2. CDR3 length: 16 amino acids. Germline V gene data show CDR1 as SGHVS and CDR2 as FNYEAQ. With V trimmed by 5 bases and J by 3 bases, 6 bases remained unmatched. The chain's CDR3 is CASSPGLAGVSYEQYF. Here the CDR3 DNA reads TGTGCCAGCAGCCCGGGACTAGCGGGAGTTAGCTACGAGCAGTACTTC.

The chain links TRBV7-8 to TRBJ2-1; 7 bases map to TRBD2. The CDR3 sequence is 17 residues long. The trim removed 5 bases at V and 4 bases at J, leaving 14 bases unmatched. Germline V CDR1 and CDR2: SGHVS, FQNEAQ. The CDR3 nucleotides are TGTGCCAGCAGCAGCGGGCTCGCAGCGGGGCAGTACAATGAGCAGTTCTTC. This gives the protein CASSSGLAAGQYNEQFF. The whole variable domain, filled in from reference TRBV7-8 and TRBJ2-1, reads GAGVSQSPRYKVAKRGQDVALRCDPISGHVSLFWYQQALGQGPEFLTYFQNEAQLDKSGLPSDRFFAERPEGSVSTLKIQRTQQEDSAVYLCASSSGLAAGQYNEQFFGPGTRLTVL.

The V and J genes are TRBV5-1 and TRBJ1-6; TRBD1 is a possible D gene (6 bases). Germline CDR1 SGHRS, CDR2 YFSETQ. Trimming shortened V by 4 bases and J by 0 bases, and 23 bases separated the two germline ends. This CDR3 is 20 amino acids long. This CDR3 is CASSLTLMGGGGSYNSPLHF. CDR3 in DNA: TGCGCCAGCAGCCTGACCCTGATGGGGGGCGGAGGCTCCTATAATTCACCCCTCCACTTT.

This clone was recorded a few times. The chain carries TRBV5-1 and TRBJ1-3; possibly TRBD1 for D (5 bases). This CDR3 contains 14 residues. Trimming removed 4 bases at V and 4 bases at J, with 12 bases between. CDR1 and CDR2 (germline): SGHRS, YFSETQ. The CDR3 loop is CASSGGTAGNTIYF. Here the CDR3 DNA reads TGCGCCAGCAGCGGGGGGACGGCCGGAAACACCATATATTTT. The full variable domain, its missing parts supplied by reference TRBV5-1 and TRBJ1-3, is KAGVTQTPRYLIKTRGQQVTLSCSPISGHRSVSWYQQTPGQGLQFLFEYFSETQRNKGNFPGRFSGRQFSNSRSEMNVSTLELGDSALYLCASSGGTAGNTIYFGEGSWLTVV.

The V call is TRBV21-1, the J call TRBJ2-7; TRBD2 is the table's D call and was not checked against the DNA. TRBV21-1 is reported as a pseudogene. The CDR3 totals 16 residues. CDR3 in DNA: TGTGCCAGCAGCCTGGGGGGAGTTTGCTTGTCCTACGAGCAGTACTTC. It yields the protein CASSLGGVCLSYEQYF.

The rearrangement joins TRBV25-1 to TRBJ1-6; 10 nucleotides line up with TRBD1. This CDR3 region has 16 residues. Germline CDR1 and CDR2: MGHDK and SYGVNS. The trim removed 6 bases at V and 8 bases at J, leaving 10 bases unmatched. CDR3 in DNA: TGTGCCAGCAGCCCGGCGCCCGGGACAGGGGATTCACCCCTCCACTTT. Encoded protein: CASSPAPGTGDSPLHF.

The CDR3 DNA reads TGTGCCAGCTGCGGTTTTGGAGAACAGCCCCAGCATTTT. Amino acid sequence: CASCGFGEQPQHF. This chain links TRBV28 with TRBJ1-5, with unresolved D. In germline, CDR1 is MDHEN, CDR2 SYDVKM. The length of the CDR3 is 13 residues. The ends were cut back, 8 bases at V and 7 bases at J, with 15 bases in the middle.

This chain uses TRBV11-2 with TRBJ1-1; D perhaps matches TRBD1 (6 bases). Germline V gene sequence: CDR1 SGHAT, CDR2 FQNNGV. This CDR3 has 13 amino acids. Trimming removed 5 bases at V and 5 bases at J, with 12 bases between. CDR3 sequence: CASSLRGGTEAFF. In DNA form, the CDR3 reads TGTGCCAGCAGCCTGCGAGGGGGGACTGAAGCTTTCTTT. Combining the CDR3 with reference TRBV11-2 and TRBJ1-1 gives the whole variable domain EAGVAQSPRYKIIEKRQSVAFWCNPISGHATLYWYQQILGQGPKLLIQFQNNGVVDDSQLPKDRFSAERLKGVDSTLKIQPAKLEDSAVYLCASSLRGGTEAFFGQGTRLTVV.

The V call is TRBV12-5, the J call TRBJ2-7; D gene ambiguous. Looked up from germline, CDR1 is LGHNT and CDR2 is FRNRAP. This CDR3 is built from 12 residues. The V and J ends lost 0 bases and 4 bases respectively, with 4 bases between them. The CDR3 spells CASGLVCYEQYF. The CDR3 DNA is TGTGCTAGTGGTTTGGTTTGTTACGAGCAGTACTTC.

The CDR3 DNA is TGTGCCAGCAGCGTGTCACCGGGACTCAGCACAGATACGCAGTATTTT. Encoded protein: CASSVSPGLSTDTQYF. V and J are TRBV9 and TRBJ2-3, with D maybe TRBD2 (6 bases). Germline CDR1 SGDLS, CDR2 YYNGEE. V was trimmed by 2 bases and J by 0 bases, leaving 13 bases between them. CDR3 length equals 16 residues.

This rearrangement joins TRBV30 to TRBJ1-5, with 12 nucleotides matching TRBD1. Trimming took 1 base from V and 10 from J; bases not matched to a gene: 20. The CDR3 extends over 19 amino acids. Germline V lookup: CDR1 GTSNPN, CDR2 SVGIG (reference sequence). The CDR3 loop is CAWSESHPGQGARKRPQHF. Here the CDR3 DNA reads TGTGCCTGGAGTGAATCCCACCCGGGACAGGGGGCAAGGAAGAGACCCCAGCATTTT. The full variable domain, with the rest looked up from reference TRBV30 and TRBJ1-5, is SQTIHQWPATLVQPVGSPLSLECTVEGTSNPNLYWYRQAAGRGLQLLFYSVGIGQISSEVPQNLSASRPQDRQFILSSKKLLLSDSGFYLCAWSESHPGQGARKRPQHFGDGTRLSIL.

As concerns this clone: The germline gene is not matched at one end of the junction; a read error may be the cause. The chain employs TRBV7-9 and TRBJ2-5; the match to TRBD1 covers 8 bases. CDR1 is SEHNR, CDR2 FQNEAQ, per germline (reference sequence). This CDR3 spans 12 amino acids. CDR3 sequence: CASSNQDRAGHF. The CDR3, as DNA: TGTGCCAGCAGCAACCAGGACAGGGCGGGTCACTTC.

The chain has TRBV7-8 and TRBJ2-1; no reliable D call. V dropped 3 bases and J dropped 4 bases, with 10 bases sitting between them. In germline, CDR1 is SGHVS, CDR2 FQNEAQ. The CDR3 is made up of 14 amino acids. This CDR3 is CASSLVGEYNEQFF. The CDR3 DNA follows: TGTGCCAGCAGCTTGGTTGGCGAATACAATGAGCAGTTCTTC.

The V gene is TRBV7-9, the J gene TRBJ1-4, with D perhaps matching TRBD1 (5 bases). V was cut by 8 bases and J by 1 base, with 17 bases left in between. Germline V gene data show CDR1 as SEHNR and CDR2 as FQNEAQ (reference sequence). The CDR3 consists of 16 residues. The CDR3 loop is CASGATLAGTNEKLFF. The CDR3 DNA reads TGTGCCAGCGGGGCAACCCTGGCGGGAACTAATGAAAAACTGTTTTTT.

V gene TRBV6-5 combines with J gene TRBJ1-5; weak D call: TRBD1 (6 bases). The germline CDR1 and CDR2 sequences are MNHEY and SVGAGI. V shed 4 bases and J shed 0 bases, with 10 bases lying between them. The CDR3 runs to 15 residues. This chain's CDR3 is CASSLRQDSNQPQHF. In DNA, the CDR3 is TGTGCCAGCAGTTTACGACAGGATAGCAATCAGCCCCAGCATTTT.

The count of this clone is one. V usage is TRBV7-6 and J usage is TRBJ2-2, with TRBD1 matching over 10 bases. The length of the CDR3 is 16 residues. Germline V lookup: CDR1 SGHVS, CDR2 FNYEAQ. J was trimmed by 6 bases and V by 4 bases; bases with no gene match: 8. The CDR3 DNA sequence: TGTGCCAGCAGCTCAGGGAGCGGACAGGGGGCCGGGGAGCTGTTTTTT. Protein product: CASSSGSGQGAGELFF. Complete variable domain (other parts from reference TRBV7-6 and TRBJ2-2): GAGVSQSPRYKVTKRGQDVALRCDPISGHVSLYWYRQALGQGPEFLTYFNYEAQQDKSGLPNDRFSAERPEGSISTLTIQRTEQRDSAMYRCASSSGSGQGAGELFFGEGSRLTVL.

This clone was detected once. The V gene is TRBV6-6, the J gene TRBJ1-5, with 8 bases aligning to TRBD1. Germline V gives CDR1 MNHNY, CDR2 SVGAGI (reference sequence). Trimming at V came to 6 bases and at J to 8 bases, leaving 12 bases not matched to a gene. The CDR3 length is 15 residues. The DNA for the CDR3 is TGTGCCAGCAGGGGGGACAGGCGTTTAGGAGAGCCCCAGCATTTT. This encodes CASRGDRRLGEPQHF.

This clone showed up just a few times. The J gene is TRBJ1-1, the V gene TRBV5-1, with D uncertain. The germline V gene encodes CDR1 SGHRS and CDR2 YFSETQ. Trimming took 0 bases from V and 1 from J, leaving 7 bases between them. The CDR3 totals 14 residues. CDR3 coding DNA: TGCGCCAGCAGCTTGGTGTCGGAGAACACTGAAGCTTTCTTT. It specifies CASSLVSENTEAFF.

This chain connects TRBV30 to TRBJ1-2; D not certain. Trimming cost V 0 bases and J 6 bases, with 8 bases left between them. Germline-derived CDR1 and CDR2 are GTSNPN and SVGIG (reference sequence). This CDR3 is built from 12 residues. The CDR3 region has the DNA TGTGCCTGGAGTGTACGTGGGGATGGCTACACCTTC. This encodes CAWSVRGDGYTF.

The CDR3 loop is CASSSLGGGTRYEQYF. As DNA, the CDR3 is TGTGCCAGCAGTTCCCTCGGTGGAGGGACGAGGTACGAGCAGTACTTC. V gene TRBV28 combines with J gene TRBJ2-7, with D possibly TRBD2 on 6 matching bases. The CDR3 has 16 residues. CDR1 and CDR2 (germline): MDHEN, SYDVKM. Trimming removed 4 bases from V and 4 bases from J, with 20 bases in between. Full variable domain (rest looked up from reference TRBV28 and TRBJ2-7): DVKVTQSSRYLVKRTGEKVFLECVQDMDHENMFWYRQDPGLGLRLIYFSYDVKMKEKGDIPEGYSVSREKKERFSLILESASTNQTSMYLCASSSLGGGTRYEQYFGPGTRLTVT.

This rearrangement joins TRBV5-1 to TRBJ2-1; 8 bases agree with TRBD1. Unmatched junction bases numbered 8, after V lost 0 bases and J lost 9 bases. CDR3 length equals 15 residues. Germline CDR1 SGHRS, CDR2 YFSETQ. The CDR3 protein is CASSLEAGGRIEQFF. CDR3 in DNA: TGCGCCAGCAGCTTGGAGGCAGGGGGCCGAATTGAGCAGTTCTTC.

This chain links TRBV18 with TRBJ1-5; D perhaps matches TRBD1 (6 bases). Trimming stripped 3 bases from V and 1 base from J, with 13 bases between. CDR3 length: 16 residues. Germline-derived CDR1 and CDR2 are KGHSH and LQKENI. CDR3 nucleotide sequence: TGTGCCAGCTCACCTAACACAGGGCCAAGCAATCAGCCCCAGCATTTT. This sequence encodes CASSPNTGPSNQPQHF.

The rearrangement uses TRBV9 and TRBJ1-3; 7 bases align to TRBD1. CDR1 and CDR2 from the germline V gene are SGDLS and YYNGEE. V was pared by 0 bases and J by 6 bases, with 3 bases of the junction left unmatched. This CDR3 has 14 amino acids. DNA for the CDR3: TGTGCCAGCAGCGTAGCCACAGGGGTAAACACCATATATTTT. Its protein is CASSVATGVNTIYF.

The rearrangement links TRBV6-5 to TRBJ2-2; the D gene is possibly TRBD2 (7 bases). The CDR3 runs to 15 residues. Germline V gene lookup returns CDR1 MNHEY and CDR2 SVGAGI. V lost 6 bases to trimming and J lost 7 bases, with 18 bases between them. For the CDR3, the DNA is TGTGCCAGCAGGAGAGGGGGGGGAAGCGACGGGGAGCTGTTTTTT. Amino acid sequence: CASRRGGGSDGELFF.

This sequence joins TRBV28 and TRBJ1-4; 7 nucleotides line up with TRBD1. The CDR3 length is 14 residues. J was trimmed by 8 bases and V by 6 bases; bases with no gene match: 9. The germline V gene encodes CDR1 MDHEN and CDR2 SYDVKM. The CDR3 reads CASSSTGVSEKLFF. DNA of the CDR3: TGTGCCAGCAGCTCTACAGGGGTGTCGGAAAAACTGTTTTTT.

DNA of the CDR3: TGTGCCCTGGGGGGGCTGGATGCCAAAAACATTCAGTACTTC. Encoded protein: CALGGLDAKNIQYF. The chain recombines TRBV5-8 with TRBJ2-4; tentative D call: TRBD2 (7 bases). V shed 10 bases and J shed 1 base, with 15 bases lying between them. The CDR3 is made up of 14 amino acids. Germline loops: CDR1 SGHTS, CDR2 YDEGEE.

The J gene is TRBJ1-1, the V gene TRBV18, with 7 bases fitting TRBD1. The germline gives CDR1 KGHSH, CDR2 LQKENI. The CDR3 loop spans 16 amino acids. With 1 base clipped from V and 3 bases from J, the junction kept 8 bases outside the gene matches. CDR3: CASSPLGQVSDTEAFF. The CDR3 coding sequence is TGTGCCAGCTCACCACTAGGACAGGTGTCTGACACTGAAGCTTTCTTT.

J is TRBJ2-3 and V is TRBV30; TRBD2 matches at 9 bases. This CDR3 comprises 16 residues. CDR1 is GTSNPN and CDR2 is SVGIG in the germline V gene (reference sequence). Trimming removed 3 bases from V and 0 bases from J; junction bases left unmatched: 7. The CDR3 DNA sequence: TGTGCCTGGAGCAAAGCGGGGGGATCTAGCACAGATACGCAGTATTTT. Amino acids: CAWSKAGGSSTDTQYF.

This rearrangement joins TRBV29-1 to TRBJ2-7; D call uncertain. V lost 0 bases and J 6 bases, leaving 18 bases between the germline ends. The germline gives CDR1 SQVTM, CDR2 ANQGSEA. The CDR3 extends over 15 amino acids. The CDR3 loop is CSVEDAGPPVVEQYF. The CDR3 DNA reads as TGCAGCGTTGAAGACGCCGGGCCCCCGGTAGTCGAGCAGTACTTC.

The rearrangement uses TRBV28 and TRBJ2-7; TRBD2 might be the D (7 bases). Germline values: CDR1 MDHEN, CDR2 SYDVKM. V lost 4 bases and J 7 bases, leaving 20 bases between the germline ends. The CDR3 runs to 15 residues. The chain's CDR3 is CASSYEGGGPHEQYF. CDR3 bases: TGTGCCAGCAGTTACGAGGGGGGAGGGCCGCATGAGCAGTACTTC.